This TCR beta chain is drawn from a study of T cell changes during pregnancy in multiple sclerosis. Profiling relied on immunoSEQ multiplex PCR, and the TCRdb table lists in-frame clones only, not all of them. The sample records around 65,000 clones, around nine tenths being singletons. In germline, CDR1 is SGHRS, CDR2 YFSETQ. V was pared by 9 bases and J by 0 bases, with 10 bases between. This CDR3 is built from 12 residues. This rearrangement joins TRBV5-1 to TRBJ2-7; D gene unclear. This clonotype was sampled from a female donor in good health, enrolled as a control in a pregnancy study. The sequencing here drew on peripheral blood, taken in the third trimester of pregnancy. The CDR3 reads CATGVSSYEQYF. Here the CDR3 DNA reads TGCGCCACCGGTGTTAGCTCCTACGAGCAGTACTTC.